Listed below are T cell receptor beta chains from one sample, sequenced in a study of technical replicates of blood from several donors. The data were produced by immunoSEQ multiplex PCR, yet TCRdb's version contains in-frame clones alone and is incomplete. This table holds roughly 80,000 clones, 90% to 95% found once. Sequenced input: T cells isolated from PBMCs. The origin of the receptors is a human donor in good health. Each CDR3 is given with its conserved first and last residue.

>TRBV27|TRBJ2-1
CASSSILTSGREQFF
>TRBV2|TRBJ2-7
CASSEDYAYEQYF
>TRBV11-2|TRBJ1-3
CASSFTGERGNTIYF
>TRBV29-1|TRBJ2-3
CSVAGTRTSTDTQYF
>TRBV5-4|TRBJ2-2
CASSLVLNTGELFF
>TRBV7-2|TRBJ2-3
CASSLEGTSSYTQYF
>TRBV14|TRBJ1-3
CASSHPWGVNSGNTIYF
>TRBV4-1|TRBJ1-5
CASSQEPQGGNQPQHF
>TRBV2|TRBJ2-6
CARAGTEVRGANVLTF
>TRBV7-7|TRBJ2-5
CASSLGALAGLRETQYF
>TRBV13|TRBJ1-1
CASSAGTASEAFF
>TRBV6-1|TRBJ1-4
CASSELKGARSNEKLFF
>TRBV5-1|TRBJ2-3
CASRRTGGSGTDTQYF
>TRBV7-9|TRBJ1-1
CASSLQNTEAFF
>TRBV19|TRBJ1-1
CASSQSGLAEAFF
>TRBV4-1|TRBJ2-7
CASSQGQGYSYEQYF
>TRBV5-6|TRBJ1-2
CASSSQGGAWGYTF
>TRBV11-3|TRBJ2-5
CASSLLSGSETQYF
>TRBV19|TRBJ1-3
CASRLTVSGNTIYF
>TRBV9|TRBJ2-1
CASSVGGTYNEQFF